This T cell receptor (beta chain) was sequenced for a study of monozygotic twins with inflammatory bowel disease. Notes on this clonotype: Antigen: not known.

Study-wide results and caveats: TCRbeta diversity (inverse Simpson) was lower in IBD patients than in healthy co-twins. Varying immunosuppressive regimens may have increased patient repertoire variability. Repertoire likeness was no different across concordant and discordant twins, perhaps owing to restricted power.

TCRdb re-called the 5' RACE reads and gives one entry per CDR3 protein, without DNA. The sample yields about 300,000 distinct CDR3 sequences, of which the top ten take up 5.6%. Germline V lookup: CDR1 MNHEY, CDR2 SVGAGI. The CDR3 is made up of 12 amino acids. The chain couples TRBV6-5 to TRBJ2-7; checking the TCRdb D call of TRBD1 is not possible without DNA. Sequencing used blood. The receptor's source is a human donor with ulcerative colitis or Crohn's disease, or a healthy co-twin of an affected twin (not recorded which). The CDR3 here is CASRTTGDEQYF.